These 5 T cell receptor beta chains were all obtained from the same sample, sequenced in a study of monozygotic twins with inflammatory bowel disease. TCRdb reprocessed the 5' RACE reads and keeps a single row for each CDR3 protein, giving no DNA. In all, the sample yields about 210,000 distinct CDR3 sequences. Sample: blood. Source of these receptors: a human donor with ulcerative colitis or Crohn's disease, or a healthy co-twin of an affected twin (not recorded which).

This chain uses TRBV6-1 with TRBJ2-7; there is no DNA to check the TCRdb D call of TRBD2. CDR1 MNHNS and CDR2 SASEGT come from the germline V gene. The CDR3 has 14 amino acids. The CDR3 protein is CASSLSGGSYEQYF.

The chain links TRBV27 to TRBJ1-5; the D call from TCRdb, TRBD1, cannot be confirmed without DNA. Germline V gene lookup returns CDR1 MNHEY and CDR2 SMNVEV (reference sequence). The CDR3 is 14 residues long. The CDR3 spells CASSPGTGYQPQHF.

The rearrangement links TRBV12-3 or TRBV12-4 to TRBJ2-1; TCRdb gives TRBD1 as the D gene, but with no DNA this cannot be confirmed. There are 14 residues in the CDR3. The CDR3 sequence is CASSLIWGRNEQFF.

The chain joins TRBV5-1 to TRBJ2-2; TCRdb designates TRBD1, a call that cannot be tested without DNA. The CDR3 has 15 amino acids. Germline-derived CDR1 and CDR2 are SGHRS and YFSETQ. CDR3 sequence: CASSADSPNTGELFF.

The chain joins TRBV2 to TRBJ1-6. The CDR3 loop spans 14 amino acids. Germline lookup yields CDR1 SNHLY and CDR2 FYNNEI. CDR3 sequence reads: CASSEKQSGSPLHF.